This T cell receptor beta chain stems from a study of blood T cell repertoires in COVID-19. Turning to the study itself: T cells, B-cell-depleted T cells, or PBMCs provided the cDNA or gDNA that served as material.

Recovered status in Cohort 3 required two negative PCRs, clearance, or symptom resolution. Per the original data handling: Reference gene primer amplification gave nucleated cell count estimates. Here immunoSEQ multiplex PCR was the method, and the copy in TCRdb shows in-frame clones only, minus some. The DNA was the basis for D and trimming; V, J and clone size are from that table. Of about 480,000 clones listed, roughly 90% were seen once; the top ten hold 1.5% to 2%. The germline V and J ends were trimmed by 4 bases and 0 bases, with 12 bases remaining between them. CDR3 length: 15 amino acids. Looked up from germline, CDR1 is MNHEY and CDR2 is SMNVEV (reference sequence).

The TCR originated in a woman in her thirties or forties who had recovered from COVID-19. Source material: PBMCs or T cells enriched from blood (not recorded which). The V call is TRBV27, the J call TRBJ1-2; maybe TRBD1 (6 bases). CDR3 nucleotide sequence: TGTGCCAGCAGTTCTCCAGGGGACACTAACTATGGCTACACCTTC. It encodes CASSSPGDTNYGYTF.